This T cell receptor (beta chain) was captured by sequencing in a study of blood T cell repertoires in COVID-19. Study information: Nucleic acid was either cDNA or gDNA, and it came from T cells, B-cell-depleted T cells, or PBMCs.

Individuals drawn from 24 US areas were roughly 18 to 95 years old. Profiling relied on immunoSEQ multiplex PCR, and the TCRdb table lists in-frame clones only, not all of them. The sample includes around 150,000 clones, about 79% of them seen just once. The CDR3 runs 19 residues. With 1 base clipped from V and 4 bases from J, the junction kept 16 bases outside the gene matches. The germline V gene has CDR1 SGDLS and CDR2 YYNGEE. The specimen was PBMCs or T cells enriched from blood (not recorded which). The V and J genes are TRBV9 and TRBJ2-3; TRBD2 agrees at 9 bases. The origin of this receptor is a woman between 50 and 59 years old who had recovered from COVID-19. As DNA, the CDR3 is TGTGCCAGCAGCGTAAGGTCAGCGGGGGGCCCTCGGGCGCCAGATACGCAGTATTTT. Translating it yields CASSVRSAGGPRAPDTQYF. Based on the CDR3 plus reference TRBV9 and TRBJ2-3, the full variable domain is DSGVTQTPKHLITATGQRVTLRCSPRSGDLSVYWYQQSLDQGLQFLIQYYNGEERAKGNILERFSAQQFPDLHSELNLSSLELGDSALYFCASSVRSAGGPRAPDTQYFGPGTRLTVL.